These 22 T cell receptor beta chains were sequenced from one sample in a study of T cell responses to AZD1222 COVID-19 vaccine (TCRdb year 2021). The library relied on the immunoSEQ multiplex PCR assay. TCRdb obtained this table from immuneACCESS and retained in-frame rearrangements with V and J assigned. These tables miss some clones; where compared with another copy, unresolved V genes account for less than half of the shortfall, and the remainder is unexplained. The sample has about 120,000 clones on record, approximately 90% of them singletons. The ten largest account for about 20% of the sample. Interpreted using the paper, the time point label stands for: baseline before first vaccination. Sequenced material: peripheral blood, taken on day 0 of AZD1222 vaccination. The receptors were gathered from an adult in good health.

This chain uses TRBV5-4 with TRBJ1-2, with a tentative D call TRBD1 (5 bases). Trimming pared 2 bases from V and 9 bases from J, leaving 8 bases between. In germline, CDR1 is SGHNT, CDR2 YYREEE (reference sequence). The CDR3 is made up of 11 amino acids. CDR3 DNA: TGTGCCAGCAGCTTCTCAGGGAGCTACACCTTC. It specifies CASSFSGSYTF.

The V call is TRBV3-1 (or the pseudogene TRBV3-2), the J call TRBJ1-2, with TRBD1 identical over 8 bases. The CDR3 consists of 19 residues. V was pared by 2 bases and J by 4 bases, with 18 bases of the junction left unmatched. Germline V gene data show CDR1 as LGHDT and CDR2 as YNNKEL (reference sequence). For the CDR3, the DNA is TGTGCCAGCAGCCAACCCCGATTTGACAGGGGAGGAAGGGGCTATGGCTACACCTTC. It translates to CASSQPRFDRGGRGYGYTF.

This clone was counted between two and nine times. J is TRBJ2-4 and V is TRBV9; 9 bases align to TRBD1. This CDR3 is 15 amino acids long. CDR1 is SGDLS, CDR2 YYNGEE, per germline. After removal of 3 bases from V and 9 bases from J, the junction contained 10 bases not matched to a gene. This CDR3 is CASSDRDRVSSIQYF. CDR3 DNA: TGTGCCAGCAGCGACCGGGACAGGGTATCTAGCATTCAGTACTTC.

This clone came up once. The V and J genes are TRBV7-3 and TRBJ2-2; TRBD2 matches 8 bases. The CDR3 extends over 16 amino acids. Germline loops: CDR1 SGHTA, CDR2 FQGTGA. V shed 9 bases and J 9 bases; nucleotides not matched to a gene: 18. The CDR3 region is CARSVGGEPTSWELFF. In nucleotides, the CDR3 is TGTGCCAGATCCGTCGGGGGGGAACCAACAAGCTGGGAGCTGTTTTTT.

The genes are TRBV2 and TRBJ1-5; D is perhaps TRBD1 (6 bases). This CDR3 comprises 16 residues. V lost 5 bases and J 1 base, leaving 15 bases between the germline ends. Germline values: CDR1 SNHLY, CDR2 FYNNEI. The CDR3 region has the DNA TGTGCCAGCAGTTTACAGGGAGGCATGAGCAATCAGCCCCAGCATTTT. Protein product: CASSLQGGMSNQPQHF.

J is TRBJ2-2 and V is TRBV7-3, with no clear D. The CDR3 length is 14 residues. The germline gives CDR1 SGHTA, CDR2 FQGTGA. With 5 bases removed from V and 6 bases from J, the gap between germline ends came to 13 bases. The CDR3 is CASSPQTSSGELFF. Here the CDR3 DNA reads TGTGCCAGCAGCCCTCAAACCAGCTCCGGGGAGCTGTTTTTT. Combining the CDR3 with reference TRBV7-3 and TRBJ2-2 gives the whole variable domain GAGVSQTPSNKVTEKGKYVELRCDPISGHTALYWYRQSLGQGPEFLIYFQGTGAADDSGLPNDRFFAVRPEGSVSTLKIQRTERGDSAVYLCASSPQTSSGELFFGEGSRLTVL.

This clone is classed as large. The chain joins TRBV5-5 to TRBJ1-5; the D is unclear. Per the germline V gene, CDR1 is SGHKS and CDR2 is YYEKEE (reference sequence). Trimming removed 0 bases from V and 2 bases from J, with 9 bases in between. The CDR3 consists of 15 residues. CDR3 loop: CASSLGGFGNQPQHF. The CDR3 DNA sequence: TGTGCCAGCAGCTTGGGGGGTTTTGGCAATCAGCCCCAGCATTTT.

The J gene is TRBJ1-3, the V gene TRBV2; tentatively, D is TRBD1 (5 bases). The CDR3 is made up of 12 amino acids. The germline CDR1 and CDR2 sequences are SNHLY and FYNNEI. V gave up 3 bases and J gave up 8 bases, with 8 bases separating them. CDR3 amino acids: CASSDRDHTIYF. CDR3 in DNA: TGTGCCAGCAGTGACAGGGACCACACCATATATTTT.

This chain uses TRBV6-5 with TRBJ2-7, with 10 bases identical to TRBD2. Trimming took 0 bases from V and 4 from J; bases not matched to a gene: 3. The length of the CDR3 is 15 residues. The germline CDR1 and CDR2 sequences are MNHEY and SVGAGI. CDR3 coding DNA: TGTGCCAGCAGTTACTCGACAGCGGGGGGGTACGAGCAGTACTTC. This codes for CASSYSTAGGYEQYF.

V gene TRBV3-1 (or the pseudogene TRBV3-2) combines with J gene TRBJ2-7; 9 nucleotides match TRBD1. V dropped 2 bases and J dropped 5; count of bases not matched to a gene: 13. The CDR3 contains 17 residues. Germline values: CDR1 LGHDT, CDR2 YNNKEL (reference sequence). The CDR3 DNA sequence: TGTGCCAGCAGCCAACTACAGAGGGACAGGGCTTCCGACGAGCAGTACTTC. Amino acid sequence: CASSQLQRDRASDEQYF.

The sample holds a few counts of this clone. CDR3 loop: CASSQDFKTTGNTIYF. The DNA of the CDR3 is TGCGCCAGCAGCCAAGATTTCAAGACTACTGGAAACACCATATATTTT. The J gene is TRBJ1-3, the V gene TRBV4-3, with D uncertain. CDR3 length: 16 amino acids. V shed 0 bases and J shed 2 bases, with 11 bases lying between them. Germline V gene lookup returns CDR1 LGHNA and CDR2 YSLEER.

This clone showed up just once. CDR3 in DNA: TGTGCCAGCAGGGCCCGTCGCTCGGGTGAAAAACTGTTTTTT. The encoded protein is CASRARRSGEKLFF. The chain is built from TRBV28 and TRBJ1-4; D is uncertain. This CDR3 has 14 residues. V lost 6 bases and J 7 bases, leaving 15 bases between the germline ends. Per the germline V gene, CDR1 is MDHEN and CDR2 is SYDVKM.

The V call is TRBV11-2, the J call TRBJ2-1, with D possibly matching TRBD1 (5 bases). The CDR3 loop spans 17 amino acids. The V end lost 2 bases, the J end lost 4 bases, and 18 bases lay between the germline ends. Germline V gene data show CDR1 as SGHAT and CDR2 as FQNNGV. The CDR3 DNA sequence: TGTGCCAGCAGCTTAAGCCTTCGACAGTCTTCATACAATGAGCAGTTCTTC. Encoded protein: CASSLSLRQSSYNEQFF.

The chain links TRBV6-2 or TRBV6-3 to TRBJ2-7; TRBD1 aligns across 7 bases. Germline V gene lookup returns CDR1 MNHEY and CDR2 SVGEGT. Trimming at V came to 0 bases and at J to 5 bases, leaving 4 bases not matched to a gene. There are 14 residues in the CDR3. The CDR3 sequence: CASSYSRGPDEQYF. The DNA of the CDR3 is TGTGCCAGCAGTTACTCGAGGGGGCCGGACGAGCAGTACTTC.

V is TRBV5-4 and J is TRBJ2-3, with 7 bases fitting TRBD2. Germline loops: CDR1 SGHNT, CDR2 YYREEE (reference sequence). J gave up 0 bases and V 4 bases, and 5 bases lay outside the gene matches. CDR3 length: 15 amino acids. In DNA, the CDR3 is TGTGCCAGCAGCCCCCCCGGGGGGAGCACAGATACGCAGTATTTT. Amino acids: CASSPPGGSTDTQYF.

The DNA for the CDR3 is TGCGCCAGCAGCCAGCGGGTGGGGAGAGACTATGGCTACACCTTC. Translated: CASSQRVGRDYGYTF. The genes are TRBV4-3 and TRBJ1-2, with D unclear. Per the germline V gene, CDR1 is LGHNA and CDR2 is YSLEER. The CDR3 is 15 residues long. V was clipped by 3 bases and J by 3 bases, with 14 bases between them.

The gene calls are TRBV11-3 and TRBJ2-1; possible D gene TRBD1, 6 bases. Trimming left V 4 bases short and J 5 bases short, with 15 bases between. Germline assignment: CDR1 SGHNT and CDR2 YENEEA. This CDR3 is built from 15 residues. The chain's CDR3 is CASSSAIGGDNEQFF. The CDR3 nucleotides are TGTGCCAGCAGCTCGGCAATAGGGGGTGACAATGAGCAGTTCTTC.

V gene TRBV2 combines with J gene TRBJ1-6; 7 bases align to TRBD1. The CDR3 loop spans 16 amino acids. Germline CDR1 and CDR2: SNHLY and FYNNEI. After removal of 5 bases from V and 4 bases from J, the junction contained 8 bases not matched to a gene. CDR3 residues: CASSLTGQVYNSPLHF. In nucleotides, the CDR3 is TGTGCCAGCAGTCTTACCGGACAGGTTTATAATTCACCCCTCCACTTT.

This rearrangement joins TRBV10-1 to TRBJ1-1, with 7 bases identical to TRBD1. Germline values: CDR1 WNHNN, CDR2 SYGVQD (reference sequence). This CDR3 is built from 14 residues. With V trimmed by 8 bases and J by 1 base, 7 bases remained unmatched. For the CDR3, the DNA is TGCGCCAGCTCGACAGGGACTACGAACACTGAAGCTTTCTTT. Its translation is CASSTGTTNTEAFF.

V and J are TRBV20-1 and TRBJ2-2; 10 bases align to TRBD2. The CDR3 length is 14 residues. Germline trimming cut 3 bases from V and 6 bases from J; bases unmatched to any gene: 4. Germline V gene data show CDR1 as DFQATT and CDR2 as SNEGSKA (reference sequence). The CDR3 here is CSASGTSVSGELFF. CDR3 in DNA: TGCAGTGCTAGTGGGACTAGCGTCTCCGGGGAGCTGTTTTTT.

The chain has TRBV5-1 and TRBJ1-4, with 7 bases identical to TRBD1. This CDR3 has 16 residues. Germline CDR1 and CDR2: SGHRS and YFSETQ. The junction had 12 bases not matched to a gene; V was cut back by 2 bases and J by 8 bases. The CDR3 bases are TGCGCCAGCAGCTTATTACCAGGGGGATCGAGCGAAAAACTGTTTTTT. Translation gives CASSLLPGGSSEKLFF.

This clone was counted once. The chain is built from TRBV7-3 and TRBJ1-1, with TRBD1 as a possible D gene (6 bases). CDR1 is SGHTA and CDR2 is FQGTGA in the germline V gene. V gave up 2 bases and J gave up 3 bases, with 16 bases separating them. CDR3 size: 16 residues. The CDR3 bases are TGTGCCAGCAGCTTAGACATAGGGGGTGGGGACACTGAAGCTTTCTTT. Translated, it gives CASSLDIGGGDTEAFF.